The 29 T cell receptor beta chains below come from one sample, sequenced in a study of neurological immune-mediated disorders. TCRdb re-derived calls from the 5' RACE reads in MiXCR, one entry per CDR3 protein. This sample has 84,000 or so distinct CDR3 sequences, with about a tenth found just once. Sequences were obtained from PBMCs. The receptors were gathered from a man in his forties in good health.

J is TRBJ1-5 and V is TRBV12-3 or TRBV12-4; TRBD1 is a possible D gene (5 bases). Trimming cost V 6 bases and J 11 bases, with 20 bases left between them. This CDR3 comprises 14 residues. The CDR3 protein is CASSPRGYGQTQHF. CDR3 in DNA: TGTGCCAGCAGCCCGAGGGGCTATGGGCAGACCCAGCATTTT.

This clonotype was recorded many times. The chain employs TRBV10-3 and TRBJ1-6, with a weak D call TRBD1 (5 bases). Germline CDR1 is ENHRY and CDR2 is SYGVKD. The CDR3 totals 15 residues. V lost 0 bases and J 7 bases, leaving 10 bases between the germline ends. CDR3 amino acids: CAISESRDRNSPLHF. The CDR3 nucleotides are TGTGCCATCAGTGAGTCGCGCGACAGAAATTCACCCCTCCACTTT.

This clonotype was seen only a few times. This chain uses TRBV28 with TRBJ2-3; D is undetermined. The germline V and J ends were trimmed by 5 bases and 0 bases, with 12 bases remaining between them. There are 15 residues in the CDR3. CDR1 and CDR2 (germline): MDHEN, SYDVKM. The CDR3 reads CASSPHEWSTDTQYF. In nucleotides, the CDR3 is TGTGCCAGCAGTCCACACGAGTGGAGCACAGATACGCAGTATTTT.

This clonotype was counted ten times or more. The chain has TRBV6-1 and TRBJ1-5, with 9 bases matching TRBD1. The CDR3 consists of 15 residues. Germline CDR1 MNHNS, CDR2 SASEGT. J was trimmed by 4 bases and V by 5 bases; bases with no gene match: 6. CDR3 coding DNA: TGTGCCAGCAGTACCCAGGACAGGGGAAATCAGCCCCAGCATTTT. This gives the protein CASSTQDRGNQPQHF.

Remarks on this clonotype: This sequence may be a read error, since a much larger clone differs from it by one base. This chain connects TRBV5-1 to TRBJ2-1; maybe TRBD2 (5 bases). Germline-derived CDR1 and CDR2 are SGHRS and YFSETQ. Trimming stripped 0 bases from V and 8 bases from J, with 12 bases between. This CDR3 comprises 14 residues. The chain's CDR3 is CASSLAVGVDEQFF. The CDR3 DNA reads as TGCGCCAGCAGCTTGGCCGTCGGGGTGGATGAGCAGTTCTTC.

About this clonotype itself: At one boundary the junction diverges from the germline segment, which might be a read error. CDR3 in amino acids: CASNLWYKVDGGYTF. The CDR3 DNA reads TGTGCCAGCAATTTATGGTACAAGGTGGACGGTGGCTACACCTTC. V usage is TRBV28 and J usage is TRBJ1-2; D is undetermined. The germline CDR1 and CDR2 sequences are MDHEN and SYDVKM. The CDR3 extends over 15 amino acids.

This clonotype was observed many times. The chain links TRBV7-9 to TRBJ2-5; D gene uncertain. Germline values: CDR1 SEHNR, CDR2 FQNEAQ (reference sequence). This CDR3 spans 13 amino acids. V was clipped by 2 bases and J by 0 bases, with 4 bases between them. CDR3 in amino acids: CASSLPDQETQYF. The CDR3 bases are TGTGCCAGCAGCTTACCAGACCAAGAGACCCAGTACTTC.

In this sample, this clonotype turned up many times. J is TRBJ2-7 and V is TRBV7-8; D is perhaps TRBD1 or TRBD2 (5 bases each). V lost 1 base and J lost 1, with 8 bases in between. CDR1 is SGHVS and CDR2 is FQNEAQ in the germline V gene. This CDR3 comprises 14 residues. DNA of the CDR3: TGTGCCAGCAGCTTAGGGGGGTTTTCCTACGAGCAGTACTTC. Translated: CASSLGGFSYEQYF.

The V and J genes are TRBV10-3 and TRBJ1-1; D possibly corresponds to TRBD1 (6 bases). V lost 4 bases to trimming and J lost 5 bases, with 11 bases between them. The CDR3 consists of 13 residues. Germline assignment: CDR1 ENHRY and CDR2 SYGVKD. CDR3 DNA sequence: TGTGCCATCAGTGTACAGGGTGAGACTGAAGCTTTCTTT. Its translation is CAISVQGETEAFF.

The chain employs TRBV24-1 and TRBJ2-2, with 12 nucleotides matching TRBD2. The V gene's germline CDR1 is KGHDR and CDR2 SFDVKD. Trimming at V came to 5 bases and at J to 4 bases, leaving 4 bases not matched to a gene. The CDR3 covers 16 residues. CDR3 sequence reads: CATSALAGGPTGELFF. CDR3 nucleotides: TGTGCCACCAGTGCCCTAGCGGGAGGGCCCACCGGGGAGCTGTTTTTT.

This clonotype was detected only once. An end of the junction differs from the germline gene, which may be a read error. The CDR3 here is CASSLDSLSINGYAF. The CDR3 DNA reads as TGTGCCAGCAGCTTAGACAGCCTCAGCATTAATGGCTACGCCTTC. The chain recombines TRBV7-9 with TRBJ1-2; D unclear. CDR1 is SEHNR and CDR2 is FQNEAQ in the germline V gene (reference sequence). The CDR3 contains 15 residues. Complete variable domain (other parts from reference TRBV7-9 and TRBJ1-2): DTGVSQNPRHKITKRGQNVTFRCDPISEHNRLYWYRQTLGQGPEFLTYFQNEAQLEKSRLLSDRFSAERPKGSFSTLEIQRTEQGDSAMYLCASSLDSLSINGYAFGSGTRLTVV.

This clonotype was counted at least ten times. The chain carries TRBV5-1 and TRBJ2-2, with 8 nucleotides matching TRBD2. CDR1 SGHRS and CDR2 YFSETQ come from the germline V gene. Trimming took 2 bases from V and 6 from J; bases not matched to a gene: 3. The CDR3 totals 14 residues. CDR3 sequence: CASSLREGPGELFF. CDR3 DNA sequence: TGCGCCAGCAGCTTACGGGAGGGGCCCGGGGAGCTGTTTTTT.

This clonotype showed up many times. The chain uses TRBV20-1 and TRBJ2-5; weak D call: TRBD2 (5 bases). The CDR3 sequence is 15 residues long. V lost 3 bases and J lost 5, with 19 bases in between. Germline lookup yields CDR1 DFQATT and CDR2 SNEGSKA (reference sequence). The CDR3 sequence: CSASRSSGSKETQYF. The CDR3, as DNA: TGCAGTGCTAGTCGGTCCTCGGGGAGCAAGGAGACCCAGTACTTC.

This clonotype occurred many times. The gene calls are TRBV9 and TRBJ2-4; D may be TRBD1 (5 bases). Trimming stripped 0 bases from V and 1 base from J, with 20 bases between. The CDR3 is 19 residues long. Germline loops: CDR1 SGDLS, CDR2 YYNGEE. The DNA for the CDR3 is TGTGCCAGCAGCGTAGAGCCAGGGTCCTTTCTGGGTGCCAAAAACATTCAGTACTTC. Its translation: CASSVEPGSFLGAKNIQYF.

This clonotype occurred many times. This chain uses TRBV5-1 with TRBJ2-1, with 7 bases fitting TRBD2. The germline V gene encodes CDR1 SGHRS and CDR2 YFSETQ. CDR3 size: 15 residues. Trimming took 0 bases from V and 2 from J; bases not matched to a gene: 2. The CDR3 DNA is TGCGCCAGCAGCTTGGGGGGGGGGACCTACAATGAGCAGTTCTTC. This gives the protein CASSLGGGTYNEQFF.

This clonotype was recorded at least ten times. V and J are TRBV18 and TRBJ2-7; TRBD1 matches at 10 bases. CDR1 and CDR2 (germline): KGHSH, LQKENI. This CDR3 spans 16 amino acids. The junction had 5 bases not matched to a gene; V was cut back by 0 bases and J by 3 bases. The CDR3 DNA reads as TGTGCCAGCTCACCACCTGGGGGACAGGGGCTCTACGAGCAGTACTTC. It specifies CASSPPGGQGLYEQYF.

There are many counts of this clonotype. CDR3 bases: TGCAGCGTTGAGGCTAGCGCCAAAAACATTCAGTACTTC. Its protein product is CSVEASAKNIQYF. V usage is TRBV29-1 and J usage is TRBJ2-4; TRBD2 might be the D (5 bases). Germline V CDR1 and CDR2: SQVTM, ANQGSEA. The CDR3 is 13 amino acids. V lost 3 bases to trimming and J lost 1 base, with 7 bases between them.

This clonotype was recorded many times. This sequence joins TRBV5-5 and TRBJ2-4, with D tentatively TRBD2 (6 bases). CDR3 length equals 12 residues. Germline V lookup: CDR1 SGHKS, CDR2 YYEKEE (reference sequence). The V end was cut by 0 bases, the J end by 15 bases, with 13 bases between. The CDR3 sequence: CASSLDVEGPYF. The CDR3 bases are TGTGCCAGCAGCTTGGATGTGGAGGGTCCGTACTTC.

This clonotype was seen many times. The chain combines TRBV29-1 with TRBJ2-7, with 10 bases that match TRBD2. The CDR3 spans 15 residues. V shed 6 bases, J shed 0 bases, and the junction held 8 bases outside the gene matches. Germline assignment: CDR1 SQVTM and CDR2 ANQGSEA. The CDR3 here is CSVSRTSGFSYEQYF. The CDR3 nucleotides read TGCAGCGTATCCCGGACTAGCGGATTCTCCTACGAGCAGTACTTC.

Here the CDR3 reads CASRQPGGRETQYF. CDR3 DNA: TGTGCCAGCCGCCAACCGGGAGGGAGAGAGACCCAGTACTTC. The chain combines TRBV19 with TRBJ2-5, with TRBD2 matching 8 bases. The CDR3 spans 14 residues. Germline CDR1 LNHDA, CDR2 SQIVND (reference sequence). V lost 9 bases to trimming and J lost 4 bases; unmatched junction nucleotides: 10.

The sample holds many counts of this clonotype. This rearrangement joins TRBV12-3 or TRBV12-4 to TRBJ2-2; D might be TRBD2 (6 bases). This CDR3 has 15 residues. Trimming took 6 bases from V and 6 from J, leaving 17 bases between them. The CDR3 region has the DNA TGTGCCAGCAGCCCCACGCGGGAATTGGCCGGGGAGCTGTTTTTT. It is translated as CASSPTRELAGELFF.

This clonotype was seen many times. The rearrangement joins TRBV20-1 to TRBJ2-3; either TRBD1 or TRBD2 may supply D (7 bases each). V dropped 0 bases and J dropped 4 bases, with 20 bases sitting between them. CDR3 length equals 17 residues. Germline V gene sequence: CDR1 DFQATT, CDR2 SNEGSKA (reference sequence). CDR3 protein: CSARDLERQGGSDTQYF. The CDR3 DNA sequence: TGCAGTGCTAGAGACCTCGAGAGACAGGGAGGGTCAGATACGCAGTATTTT.

There are many counts of this clonotype. This chain links TRBV20-1 with TRBJ1-2; weak D call: TRBD1 (5 bases). Germline V gene sequence: CDR1 DFQATT, CDR2 SNEGSKA (reference sequence). There are 14 residues in the CDR3. Between the trimmed V and J ends, which lost 0 bases and 5 bases, there was a span of 13 bases. The CDR3 region is CSARDDSRLYGYTF. The CDR3 nucleotides are TGCAGTGCTAGAGACGACAGCAGGCTTTATGGCTACACCTTC.

This clonotype has at least ten counts. CDR3 sequence (DNA): TGTGCCAGCAGTCCCTCTAGACAGGGGGCAGATACGCAGTATTTT. This codes for CASSPSRQGADTQYF. V usage is TRBV7-2 and J usage is TRBJ2-3; 9 bases align to TRBD1. The CDR3 consists of 15 residues. Germline loops: CDR1 SGHTA, CDR2 FQGNSA. Trimming cost V 6 bases and J 4 bases; bases outside gene matches: 8.

This clonotype was counted at least ten times. The gene calls are TRBV6-5 and TRBJ1-5, with D unresolved. This CDR3 spans 16 amino acids. Per the germline V gene, CDR1 is MNHEY and CDR2 is SVGAGI. Trimming took off 5 bases at V and 0 bases at J, with 14 bases between the two ends. The CDR3 DNA is TGTGCCAGCAGTCCAACAGTGTATGATAGCAATCAGCCCCAGCATTTT. Translating gives CASSPTVYDSNQPQHF.

This clonotype has a count of ten or more. The chain links TRBV29-1 to TRBJ2-5, with 8 nucleotides matching TRBD1. The CDR3 contains 17 residues. In germline, CDR1 is SQVTM, CDR2 ANQGSEA. The J segment lost 0 bases and the V segment lost 0 bases, leaving 9 bases of the junction unmatched. Here the CDR3 DNA reads TGCAGCGTTGAAGATTGGGCAGGGGGCGTGTACCAAGAGACCCAGTACTTC. Amino acid sequence: CSVEDWAGGVYQETQYF.

This clonotype was seen repeatedly, ten times or more. The chain carries TRBV5-1 and TRBJ2-6, with TRBD1 matching over 8 bases. This CDR3 has 15 residues. Germline CDR1 reads SGHRS; CDR2 reads YFSETQ. J gave up 2 bases and V 4 bases, and 2 bases lay outside the gene matches. The CDR3 DNA reads TGCGCCAGCAGCGTGGACAGGGCTGGGGCCAACGTCCTGACTTTC. Its translation is CASSVDRAGANVLTF.

This clonotype was recorded many times. This chain connects TRBV20-1 to TRBJ1-2, with D possibly TRBD1 on 5 matching bases. Germline lookup yields CDR1 DFQATT and CDR2 SNEGSKA (reference sequence). The CDR3 has 13 residues. Trimming shortened V by 0 bases and J by 12 bases, and 17 bases separated the two germline ends. The CDR3 coding sequence is TGCAGTGCTAGAGATATGAAGGGGCCCCCGAACACCTTC. This sequence encodes CSARDMKGPPNTF.

This clonotype appeared many times. V and J are TRBV7-9 and TRBJ2-1, with D uncertain. CDR1 SEHNR and CDR2 FQNEAQ come from the germline V gene (reference sequence). V was cut by 2 bases and J by 7 bases, with 12 bases left in between. The CDR3 is made up of 14 amino acids. The CDR3 nucleotides are TGTGCCAGCAGCTTAAATCCCAGCAAGAATGAGCAGTTCTTC. Protein: CASSLNPSKNEQFF.